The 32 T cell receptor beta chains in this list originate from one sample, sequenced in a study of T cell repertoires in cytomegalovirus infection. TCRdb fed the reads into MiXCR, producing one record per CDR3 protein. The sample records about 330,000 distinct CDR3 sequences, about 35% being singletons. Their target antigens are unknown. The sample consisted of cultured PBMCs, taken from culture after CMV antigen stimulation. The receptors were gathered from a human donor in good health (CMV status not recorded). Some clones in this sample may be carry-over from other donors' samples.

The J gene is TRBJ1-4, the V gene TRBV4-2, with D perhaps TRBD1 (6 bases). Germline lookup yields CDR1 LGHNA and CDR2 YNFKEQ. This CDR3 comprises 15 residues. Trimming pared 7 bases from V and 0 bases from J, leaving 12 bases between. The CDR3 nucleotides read TGTGCCAGCAATAGACAGGAAGCAACTAATGAAAAACTGTTTTTT. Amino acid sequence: CASNRQEATNEKLFF.

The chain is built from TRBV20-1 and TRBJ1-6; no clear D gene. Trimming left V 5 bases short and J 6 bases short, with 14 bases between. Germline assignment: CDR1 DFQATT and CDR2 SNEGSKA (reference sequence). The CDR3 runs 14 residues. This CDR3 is CSAPETLGNSPLHF. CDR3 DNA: TGCAGTGCTCCGGAGACGCTGGGTAATTCACCCCTCCACTTT.

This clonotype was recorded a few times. Written as DNA, the CDR3 is TGTGCCAGCAGCTTTAGCTGGGAGACCCAGTACTTC. It codes for CASSFSWETQYF. V usage is TRBV11-2 and J usage is TRBJ2-5, with no clear D. Germline assignment: CDR1 SGHAT and CDR2 FQNNGV. The CDR3 consists of 12 residues. The germline V and J ends were trimmed by 3 bases and 5 bases, with 7 bases remaining between them. The variable domain in full, completed from reference TRBV11-2 and TRBJ2-5, reads EAGVAQSPRYKIIEKRQSVAFWCNPISGHATLYWYQQILGQGPKLLIQFQNNGVVDDSQLPKDRFSAERLKGVDSTLKIQPAKLEDSAVYLCASSFSWETQYFGPGTRLLVL.

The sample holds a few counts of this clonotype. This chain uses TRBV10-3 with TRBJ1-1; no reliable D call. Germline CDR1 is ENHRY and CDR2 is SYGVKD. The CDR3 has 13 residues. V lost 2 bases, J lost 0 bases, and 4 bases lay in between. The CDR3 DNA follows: TGTGCCATCAGTGAGGACCTGAACACTGAAGCTTTCTTT. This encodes CAISEDLNTEAFF.

The CDR3 region is CASSLEMGGQETQYF. The CDR3 nucleotides read TGTGCCAGCAGCTTGGAGATGGGGGGCCAAGAGACCCAGTACTTC. The rearrangement uses TRBV5-4 and TRBJ2-5, with D tentatively TRBD2 (6 bases). This CDR3 comprises 15 residues. The V and J ends lost 0 bases and 1 base respectively, with 10 bases between them. Germline CDR1 reads SGHNT; CDR2 reads YYREEE (reference sequence).

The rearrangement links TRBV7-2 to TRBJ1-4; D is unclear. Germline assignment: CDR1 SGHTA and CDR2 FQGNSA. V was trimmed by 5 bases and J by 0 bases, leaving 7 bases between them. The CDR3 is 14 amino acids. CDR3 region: CASSQSPTNEKLFF. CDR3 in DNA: TGTGCCAGCAGCCAGTCCCCAACTAATGAAAAACTGTTTTTT.

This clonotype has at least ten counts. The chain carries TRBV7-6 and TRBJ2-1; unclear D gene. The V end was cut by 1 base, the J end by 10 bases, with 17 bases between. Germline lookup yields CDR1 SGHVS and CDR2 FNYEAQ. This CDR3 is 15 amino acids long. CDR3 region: CASSLDRGATREQFF. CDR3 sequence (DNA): TGTGCCAGCAGCTTAGATCGAGGCGCCACCAGAGAGCAGTTCTTC.

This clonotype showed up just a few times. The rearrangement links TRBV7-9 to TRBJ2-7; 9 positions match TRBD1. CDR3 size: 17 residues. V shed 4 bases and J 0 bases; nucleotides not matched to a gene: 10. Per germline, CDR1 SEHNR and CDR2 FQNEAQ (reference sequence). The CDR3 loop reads CASSSVLGTGSSYEQYV. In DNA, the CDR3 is TGTGCCAGCAGCTCCGTCCTCGGGACAGGGAGCTCCTACGAGCAGTACGTC.

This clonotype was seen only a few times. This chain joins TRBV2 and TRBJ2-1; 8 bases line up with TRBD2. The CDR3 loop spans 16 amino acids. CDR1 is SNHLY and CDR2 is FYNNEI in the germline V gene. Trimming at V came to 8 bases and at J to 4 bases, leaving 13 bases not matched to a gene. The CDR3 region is CASGGTSGIGYNEQFF. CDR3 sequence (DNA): TGTGCCAGCGGGGGGACTAGTGGGATCGGGTACAATGAGCAGTTCTTC.

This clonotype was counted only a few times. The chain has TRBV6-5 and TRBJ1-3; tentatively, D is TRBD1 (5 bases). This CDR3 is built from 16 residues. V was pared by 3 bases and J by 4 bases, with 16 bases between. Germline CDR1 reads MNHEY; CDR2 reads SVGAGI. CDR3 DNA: TGTGCCAGCAGTTATTCGTCGGGACTAAACGGAAACACCATATATTTT. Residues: CASSYSSGLNGNTIYF.

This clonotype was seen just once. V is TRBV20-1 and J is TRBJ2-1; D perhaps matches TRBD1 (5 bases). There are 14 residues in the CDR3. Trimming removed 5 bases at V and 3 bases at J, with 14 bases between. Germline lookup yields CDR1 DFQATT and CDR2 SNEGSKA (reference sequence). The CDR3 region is CSAADDSIYNEQFF. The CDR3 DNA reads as TGCAGTGCTGCCGATGACAGCATCTACAATGAGCAGTTCTTC.

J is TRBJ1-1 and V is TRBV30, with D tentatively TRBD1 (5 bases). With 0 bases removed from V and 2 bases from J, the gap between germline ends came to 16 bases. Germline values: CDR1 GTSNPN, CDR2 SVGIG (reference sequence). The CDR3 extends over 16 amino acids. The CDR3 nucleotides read TGTGCCTGGAGTGTACCTCCCAACAGGATTAACACTGAAGCTTTCTTT. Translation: CAWSVPPNRINTEAFF.

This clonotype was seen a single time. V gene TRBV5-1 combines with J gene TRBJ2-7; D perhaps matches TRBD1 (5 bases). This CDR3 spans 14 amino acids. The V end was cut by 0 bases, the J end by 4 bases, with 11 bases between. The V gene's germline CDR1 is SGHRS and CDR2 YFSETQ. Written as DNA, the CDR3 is TGCGCCAGCAGCTTGGGACAGACTGGATACGAGCAGTACTTC. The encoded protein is CASSLGQTGYEQYF.

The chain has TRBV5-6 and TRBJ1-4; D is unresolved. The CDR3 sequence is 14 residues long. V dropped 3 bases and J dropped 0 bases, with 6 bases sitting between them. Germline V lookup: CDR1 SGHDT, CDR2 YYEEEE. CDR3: CASSWSATNEKLFF. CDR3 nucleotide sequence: TGTGCCAGCAGCTGGAGTGCAACTAATGAAAAACTGTTTTTT.

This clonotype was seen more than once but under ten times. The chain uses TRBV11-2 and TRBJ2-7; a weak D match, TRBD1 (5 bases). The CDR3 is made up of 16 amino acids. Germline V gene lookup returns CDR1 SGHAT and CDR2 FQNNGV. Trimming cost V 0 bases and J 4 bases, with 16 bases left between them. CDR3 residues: CASSLEGSGSLYEQYV. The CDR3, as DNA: TGTGCCAGCAGCTTAGAGGGTTCAGGGTCCCTTTACGAGCAGTACGTC.

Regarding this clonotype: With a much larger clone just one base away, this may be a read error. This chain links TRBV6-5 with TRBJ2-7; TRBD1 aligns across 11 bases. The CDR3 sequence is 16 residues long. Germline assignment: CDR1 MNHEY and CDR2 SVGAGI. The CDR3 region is CVSLPQGGQGVYEQYF. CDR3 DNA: TGTGTCAGCTTACCTCAAGGGGGACAGGGGGTCTACGAGCAGTACTTC.

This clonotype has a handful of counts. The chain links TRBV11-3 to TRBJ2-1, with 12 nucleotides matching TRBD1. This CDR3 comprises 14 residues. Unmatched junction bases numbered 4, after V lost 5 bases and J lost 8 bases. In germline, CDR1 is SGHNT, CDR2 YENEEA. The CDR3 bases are TGTGCCAGCAGCCCCGGGACAGGGGGCTATGAGCAGTTCTTC. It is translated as CASSPGTGGYEQFF.

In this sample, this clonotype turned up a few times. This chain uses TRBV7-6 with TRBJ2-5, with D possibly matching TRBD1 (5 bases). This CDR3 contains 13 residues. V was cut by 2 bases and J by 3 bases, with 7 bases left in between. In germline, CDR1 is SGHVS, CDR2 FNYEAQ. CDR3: CASSLYRKETQYF. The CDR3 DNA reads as TGTGCCAGCAGCTTATACAGGAAAGAGACCCAGTACTTC.

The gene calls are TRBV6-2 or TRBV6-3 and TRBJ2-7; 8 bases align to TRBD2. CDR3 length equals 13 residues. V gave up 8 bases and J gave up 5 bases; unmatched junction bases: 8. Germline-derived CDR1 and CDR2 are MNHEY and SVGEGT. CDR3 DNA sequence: TGTGCCAGCGACCGGGGGGGTACCCACGAGCAGTACTTC. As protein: CASDRGGTHEQYF.

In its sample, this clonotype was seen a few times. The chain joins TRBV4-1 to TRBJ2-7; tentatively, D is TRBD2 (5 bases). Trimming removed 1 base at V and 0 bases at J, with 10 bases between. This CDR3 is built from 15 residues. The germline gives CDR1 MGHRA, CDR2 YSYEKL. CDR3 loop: CASSQVASGSYEQYF. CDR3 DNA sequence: TGCGCCAGCAGCCAAGTGGCCAGCGGCTCCTACGAGCAGTACTTC.

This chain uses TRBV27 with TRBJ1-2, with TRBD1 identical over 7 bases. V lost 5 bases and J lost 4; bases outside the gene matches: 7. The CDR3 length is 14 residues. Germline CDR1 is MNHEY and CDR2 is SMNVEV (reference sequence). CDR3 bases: TGTGCCAGCAGTCCGGACAGGTGGAGCTATGGCTACACCTTC. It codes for CASSPDRWSYGYTF.

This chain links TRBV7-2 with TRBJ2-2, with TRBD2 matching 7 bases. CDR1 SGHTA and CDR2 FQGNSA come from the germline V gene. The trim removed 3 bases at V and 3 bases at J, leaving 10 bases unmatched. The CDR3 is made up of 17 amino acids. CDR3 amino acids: CASSLLYEAGDTGELFF. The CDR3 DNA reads TGTGCCAGCAGCTTGTTGTATGAGGCGGGAGACACCGGGGAGCTGTTTTTT. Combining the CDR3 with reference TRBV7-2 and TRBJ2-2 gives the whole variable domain GAGVSQSPSNKVTEKGKDVELRCDPISGHTALYWYRQSLGQGLEFLIYFQGNSAPDKSGLPSDRFSAERTGGSVSTLTIQRTQQEDSAVYLCASSLLYEAGDTGELFFGEGSRLTVL.

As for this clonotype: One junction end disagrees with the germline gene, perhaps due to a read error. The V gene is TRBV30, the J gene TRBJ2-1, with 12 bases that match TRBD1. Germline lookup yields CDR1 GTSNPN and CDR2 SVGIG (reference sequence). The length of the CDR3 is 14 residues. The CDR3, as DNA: TGTGCCTGGAGTACGGGACAGGGGGCCAATGAGCAGTTATTC. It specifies CAWSTGQGANEQLF.

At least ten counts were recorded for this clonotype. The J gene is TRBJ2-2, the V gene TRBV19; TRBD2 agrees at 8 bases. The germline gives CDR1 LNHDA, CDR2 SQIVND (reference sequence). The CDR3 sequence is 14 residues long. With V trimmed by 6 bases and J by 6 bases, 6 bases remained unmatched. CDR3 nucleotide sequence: TGTGCCAGTAGCCCGGGACTAGAGTCCGGGGAGCTGTTTTTT. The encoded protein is CASSPGLESGELFF.

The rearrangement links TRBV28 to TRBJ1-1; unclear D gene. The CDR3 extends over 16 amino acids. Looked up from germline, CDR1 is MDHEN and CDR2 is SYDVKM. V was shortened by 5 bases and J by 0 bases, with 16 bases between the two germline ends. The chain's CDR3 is CASSVGWESMNTEAFF. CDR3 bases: TGTGCCAGCAGTGTGGGATGGGAAAGCATGAACACTGAAGCTTTCTTT.

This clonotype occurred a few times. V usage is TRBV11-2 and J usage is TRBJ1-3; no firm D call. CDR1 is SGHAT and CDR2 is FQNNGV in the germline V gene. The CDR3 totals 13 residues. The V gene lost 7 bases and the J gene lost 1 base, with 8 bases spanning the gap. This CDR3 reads CASTRSSGNTIYF. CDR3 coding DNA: TGTGCCAGCACCCGGTCTTCTGGAAACACCATATATTTT.

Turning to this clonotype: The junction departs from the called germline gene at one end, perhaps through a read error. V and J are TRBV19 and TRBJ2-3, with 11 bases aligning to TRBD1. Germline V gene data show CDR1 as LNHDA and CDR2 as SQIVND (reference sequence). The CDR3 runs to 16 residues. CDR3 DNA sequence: TGTGCCAGTAGTATTTTGGGACAGGGGGGGACAGAGACGCAGTATTTT. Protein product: CASSILGQGGTETQYF.

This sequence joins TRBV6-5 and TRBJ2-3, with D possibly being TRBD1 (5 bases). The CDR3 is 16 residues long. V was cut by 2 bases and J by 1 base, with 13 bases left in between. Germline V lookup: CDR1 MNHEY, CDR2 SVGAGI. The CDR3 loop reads CASSYLPLGRTDTQYF. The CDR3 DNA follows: TGTGCCAGCAGTTACCTCCCCTTGGGGCGCACAGATACGCAGTATTTT.

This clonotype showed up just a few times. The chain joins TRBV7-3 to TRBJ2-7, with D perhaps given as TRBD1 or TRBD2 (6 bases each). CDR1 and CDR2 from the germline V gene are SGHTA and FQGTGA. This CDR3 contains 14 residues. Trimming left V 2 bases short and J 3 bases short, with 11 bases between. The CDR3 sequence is CASSLQGGLYEQYF. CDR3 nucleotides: TGTGCCAGCAGCTTACAAGGGGGGCTCTACGAGCAGTACTTC. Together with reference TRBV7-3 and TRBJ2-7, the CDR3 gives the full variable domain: GAGVSQTPSNKVTEKGKYVELRCDPISGHTALYWYRQSLGQGPEFLIYFQGTGAADDSGLPNDRFFAVRPEGSVSTLKIQRTERGDSAVYLCASSLQGGLYEQYFGPGTRLTVT.

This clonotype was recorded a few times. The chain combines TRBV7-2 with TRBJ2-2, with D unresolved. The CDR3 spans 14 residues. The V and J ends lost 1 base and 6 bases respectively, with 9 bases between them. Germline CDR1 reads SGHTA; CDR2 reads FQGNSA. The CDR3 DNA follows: TGTGCCAGCAGCTTAGATATTAGTTCCGGGGAGCTGTTTTTT. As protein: CASSLDISSGELFF.

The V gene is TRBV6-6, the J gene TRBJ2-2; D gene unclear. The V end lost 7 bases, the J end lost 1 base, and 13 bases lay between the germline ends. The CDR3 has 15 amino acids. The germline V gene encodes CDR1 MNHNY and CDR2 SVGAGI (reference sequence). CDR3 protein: CASNIRPLNTGELFF. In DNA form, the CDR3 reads TGTGCCAGCAATATCCGGCCGTTGAACACCGGGGAGCTGTTTTTT.

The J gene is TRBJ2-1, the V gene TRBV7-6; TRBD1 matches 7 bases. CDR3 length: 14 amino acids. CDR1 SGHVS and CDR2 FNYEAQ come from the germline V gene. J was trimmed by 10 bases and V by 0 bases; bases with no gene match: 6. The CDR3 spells CASSLALRGKEQFF. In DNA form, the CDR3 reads TGTGCCAGCAGCTTAGCGCTCAGGGGGAAGGAGCAGTTCTTC.